The 20 T cell receptor beta chains below come from one sample, sequenced in a study of T cells in Graves' hyperthyroidism and ophthalmopathy. Amplified TCR beta CDR3 regions derived from RNA transcripts. Using the HTBI primer set, a first-round RT-PCR was run on the TCR CDR3. One entry per CDR3 protein, called by TCRdb with MiXCR from the multiplex PCR reads. This sample has about 770,000 distinct CDR3 sequences; over 15% occur once, and the top ten carry over 15%. The specimen was blood. All receptors come from a woman in her fifties or sixties with Graves' hyperthyroidism that later progressed to Graves' ophthalmopathy.

The V and J genes are TRBV4-1 and TRBJ1-2; TRBD1 is a possible D gene (6 bases). Germline CDR1 and CDR2: MGHRA and YSYEKL. V was pared by 4 bases and J by 8 bases, with 14 bases between. The CDR3 is made up of 13 amino acids. The CDR3 sequence: CASSPPGGPGYTF. Written as DNA, the CDR3 is TGCGCCAGCAGCCCCCCCGGGGGCCCCGGCTACACCTTC.

There are a few counts of this clonotype. The V and J genes are TRBV6-1 and TRBJ1-1; a possible D gene is TRBD1 (5 bases). In germline, CDR1 is MNHNS, CDR2 SASEGT. V was clipped by 4 bases and J by 1 base, with 16 bases between them. This CDR3 has 16 residues. CDR3 DNA sequence: TGTGCCAGCAGTGCTTTCTGGGACTTTTCGAACACTGAAGCTTTCTTT. It codes for CASSAFWDFSNTEAFF.

The V and J genes are TRBV2 and TRBJ2-2; 8 bases fit TRBD2. J lost 5 bases, V lost 7 bases, and 15 bases had no gene match. The germline gives CDR1 SNHLY, CDR2 FYNNEI. The CDR3 runs to 17 residues. CDR3: CASTGISGDTLTGELFF. The DNA of the CDR3 is TGTGCCAGCACCGGGATTAGCGGGGACACGCTAACCGGGGAGCTGTTTTTT. The full variable domain, completed using reference TRBV2 and TRBJ2-2, is EPEVTQTPSHQVTQMGQEVILRCVPISNHLYFYWYRQILGQKVEFLVSFYNNEISEKSEIFDDQFSVERPDGSNFTLKIRSTKLEDSAMYFCASTGISGDTLTGELFFGEGSRLTVL.

The V and J genes are TRBV2 and TRBJ2-5; D assignment may be TRBD1 or TRBD2 (5 bases each). CDR1 is SNHLY and CDR2 is FYNNEI in the germline V gene. The CDR3 consists of 14 residues. Trimming took 10 bases from V and 2 from J, leaving 17 bases between them. The CDR3 sequence: CATRGVLGQETQYF. In DNA, the CDR3 is TGTGCCACCCGAGGGGTCCTTGGGCAAGAGACCCAGTACTTC.

In its sample, this clonotype was seen many times. The chain recombines TRBV7-2 with TRBJ2-7, with 10 positions matching TRBD1. The CDR3 loop spans 14 amino acids. Germline CDR1 reads SGHTA; CDR2 reads FQGNSA. With 8 bases clipped from V and 3 bases from J, the junction kept 7 bases outside the gene matches. The chain's CDR3 is CASGRDRGYYEQYF. The CDR3 DNA follows: TGTGCCAGCGGCCGGGACAGGGGATACTACGAGCAGTACTTC.

The gene calls are TRBV19 and TRBJ2-2; D perhaps matches TRBD2 (5 bases). The ends were cut back, 5 bases at V and 4 bases at J, with 17 bases in the middle. Looked up from germline, CDR1 is LNHDA and CDR2 is SQIVND (reference sequence). The CDR3 runs to 16 residues. CDR3 DNA sequence: TGTGCCAGTAGTTTTTCCGACTACACGCGCACCGGGGAGCTGTTTTTT. This encodes CASSFSDYTRTGELFF. The full variable domain, completed using reference TRBV19 and TRBJ2-2, is DGGITQSPKYLFRKEGQNVTLSCEQNLNHDAMYWYRQDPGQGLRLIYYSQIVNDFQKGDIAEGYSVSREKKESFPLTVTSAQKNPTAFYLCASSFSDYTRTGELFFGEGSRLTVL.

V usage is TRBV6-6 and J usage is TRBJ1-2, with D tentatively TRBD1 (5 bases). Germline-derived CDR1 and CDR2 are MNHNY and SVGAGI (reference sequence). V was shortened by 2 bases and J by 8 bases, with 15 bases between the two germline ends. This CDR3 has 14 amino acids. The CDR3 nucleotides read TGTGCCAGCAGTTACGGGGGAGGATCCCCCGGCTACACCTTC. Its protein product is CASSYGGGSPGYTF.

This clonotype was seen a few times. V is TRBV6-1 and J is TRBJ1-2; D not certain. CDR3 size: 13 residues. CDR1 is MNHNS and CDR2 is SASEGT in the germline V gene. V was cut by 5 bases and J by 7 bases, with 14 bases left in between. CDR3 protein: CASSLAQSGGYTF. In nucleotides, the CDR3 is TGTGCCAGCAGTTTAGCACAATCCGGTGGCTACACCTTC.

This clonotype showed up many times. The chain carries TRBV3-1 and TRBJ1-1; D unresolved. The CDR3 is made up of 14 amino acids. Germline V gene data show CDR1 as LGHDT and CDR2 as YNNKEL (reference sequence). Trimming removed 0 bases at V and 2 bases at J, with 7 bases between. The DNA of the CDR3 is TGTGCCAGCAGCCAAGATGGTCCTAACACTGAAGCTTTCTTT. Translated: CASSQDGPNTEAFF.

The J gene is TRBJ2-7, the V gene TRBV27, with 8 bases lining up with TRBD1. The ends lost 3 bases at V and 7 bases at J; junction bases unmatched: 5. This CDR3 comprises 13 residues. CDR1 is MNHEY, CDR2 SMNVEV, per germline (reference sequence). For the CDR3, the DNA is TGTGCCAGCAGTTTCTACCAGGGGGCAGAGCAGTACTTC. It codes for CASSFYQGAEQYF.

The rearrangement links TRBV19 to TRBJ1-2, with TRBD1 matching over 7 bases. Germline V lookup: CDR1 LNHDA, CDR2 SQIVND (reference sequence). This CDR3 region has 16 residues. Trimming removed 4 bases from V and 4 bases from J; junction bases left unmatched: 12. CDR3 coding DNA: TGTGCCAGTAGTAGCCCACGGGACAGCCGGCCCTATGGCTACACCTTC. It is translated as CASSSPRDSRPYGYTF.

This chain connects TRBV9 to TRBJ1-4, with D hard to call. Trimming cost V 0 bases and J 8 bases, with 14 bases left between them. CDR1 is SGDLS and CDR2 is YYNGEE in the germline V gene. The CDR3 is 15 residues long. The chain's CDR3 is CASSVEGRGGEKLFF. The CDR3, as DNA: TGTGCCAGCAGCGTAGAGGGCAGAGGAGGGGAAAAACTGTTTTTT.

This clonotype was detected only a few times. The chain uses TRBV7-6 and TRBJ2-3; the D gene is possibly TRBD2 (5 bases). Trimming cost V 4 bases and J 2 bases, with 13 bases left between them. The germline V gene encodes CDR1 SGHVS and CDR2 FNYEAQ. This CDR3 has 15 residues. The CDR3 DNA reads as TGTGCCAGCAGCTACCGTCCGGGGTCCACAGATACGCAGTATTTT. Its protein product is CASSYRPGSTDTQYF.

There are a few counts of this clonotype. This sequence joins TRBV9 and TRBJ2-5; maybe TRBD2 (6 bases). The CDR3 runs to 14 residues. In germline, CDR1 is SGDLS, CDR2 YYNGEE. Trimming removed 3 bases at V and 2 bases at J, with 11 bases between. The CDR3 reads CASSGGALQETQYF. In DNA, the CDR3 is TGTGCCAGCAGCGGCGGGGCACTTCAAGAGACCCAGTACTTC.

This rearrangement joins TRBV10-1 to TRBJ2-1; D call uncertain. Germline lookup yields CDR1 WNHNN and CDR2 SYGVQD (reference sequence). Trimming left V 1 base short and J 4 bases short, with 5 bases between. The length of the CDR3 is 13 residues. The CDR3 coding sequence is TGCGCCAGCAGTGAGTTCGAATACAATGAGCAGTTCTTC. Translating it yields CASSEFEYNEQFF.

This clonotype was picked up a small number of times. V gene TRBV3-1 combines with J gene TRBJ2-6, with unresolved D. V was pared by 3 bases and J by 1 base, with 16 bases between. Germline V gives CDR1 LGHDT, CDR2 YNNKEL (reference sequence). The CDR3 totals 18 residues. The CDR3: CASSQQNRDISGANVLTF. For the CDR3, the DNA is TGTGCCAGCAGCCAGCAGAACCGAGATATTTCTGGGGCCAACGTCCTGACTTTC.

This clonotype was counted between two and nine times. The CDR3: CASTQLSGPWTQYF. In DNA, the CDR3 is TGTGCCAGCACTCAGCTTAGCGGCCCTTGGACCCAGTACTTC. The gene calls are TRBV12-3 or TRBV12-4 and TRBJ2-5; D might be TRBD2 (6 bases). The ends were cut back, 7 bases at V and 7 bases at J, with 19 bases in the middle. CDR3 length equals 14 residues.

A few counts support this clonotype. The CDR3 DNA follows: TGTGCCAGCAGCCAAGATCCCCTAGCGGGGTCAAGCACAGATACGCAGTATTTT. This encodes CASSQDPLAGSSTDTQYF. The chain recombines TRBV4-2 with TRBJ2-3; 9 positions agree with TRBD2. Unmatched junction bases numbered 7, after V lost 0 bases and J lost 0 bases. The CDR3 contains 18 residues. The germline V gene encodes CDR1 LGHNA and CDR2 YNFKEQ.

This clonotype was detected only a few times. The chain recombines TRBV7-2 with TRBJ2-1; TRBD2 matches 10 bases. This CDR3 comprises 14 residues. Germline CDR1 is SGHTA and CDR2 is FQGNSA. V dropped 6 bases and J dropped 8; count of bases not matched to a gene: 7. The CDR3 region is CASRAGTSVYEQFF. Written as DNA, the CDR3 is TGTGCCAGCAGGGCCGGGACTAGCGTCTATGAGCAGTTCTTC.

This clonotype was counted many times. The chain is built from TRBV30 and TRBJ2-7; TRBD1 aligns across 12 bases. There are 13 residues in the CDR3. The V segment lost 5 bases and the J segment 6 bases; nucleotides outside the gene matches: 5. In germline, CDR1 is GTSNPN, CDR2 SVGIG (reference sequence). This CDR3 is CAWLGQGAIEQYF. CDR3 coding DNA: TGTGCCTGGCTGGGACAGGGGGCGATCGAGCAGTACTTC.